This T cell receptor (beta chain) was sequenced in a study of blood T cell repertoires in COVID-19. TCRdb's copy holds only in-frame clones and misses some; the assay was immunoSEQ multiplex PCR. The sample gives 200,000 or so clones, approximately 80% of which show up once; 9.5% to 15% is in the top ten. Germline V gene lookup returns CDR1 MGHRA and CDR2 YSYEKL. There are 18 residues in the CDR3. Deletions cut 1 base from V and 0 bases from J, with 18 bases between. The sequence was obtained from an elderly woman with COVID-19, enrolled during active disease. This chain uses TRBV4-1 with TRBJ1-1; a possible D gene is TRBD1 (6 bases). The material sequenced was peripheral blood. The CDR3 DNA is TGCGCCAGCAGCCAAGGCGGACAGATCTTAGGGATGAACACTGAAGCTTTCTTT. Protein product: CASSQGGQILGMNTEAFF.